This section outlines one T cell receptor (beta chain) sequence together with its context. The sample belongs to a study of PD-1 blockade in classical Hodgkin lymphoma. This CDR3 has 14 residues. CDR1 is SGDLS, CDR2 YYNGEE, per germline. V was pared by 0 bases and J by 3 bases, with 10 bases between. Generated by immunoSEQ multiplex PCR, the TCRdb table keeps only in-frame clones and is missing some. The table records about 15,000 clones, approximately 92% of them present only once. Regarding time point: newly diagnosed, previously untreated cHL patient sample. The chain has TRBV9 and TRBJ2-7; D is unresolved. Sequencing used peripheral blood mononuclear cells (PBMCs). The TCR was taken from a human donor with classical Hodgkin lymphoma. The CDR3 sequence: CASSVGAEGYEQYF. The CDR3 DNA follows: TGTGCCAGCAGCGTAGGCGCCGAAGGCTACGAGCAGTACTTC.